This T cell receptor beta chain is drawn from a study of Ad26.COV2.S vaccination and SARS-CoV-2 variants (TCRdb year 2021). Regarding the complete study: Sequencing of the TCRbeta repertoire served to evaluate the specificity and breadth of SARS-CoV-2-reactive T cell receptors following Ad26.COV2.S vaccination. A total of roughly 32 samples were included in the TCR-sequenced set, comprising some 20 Ad26.COV2.S vaccine recipients, 5 placebo recipients and 8 SARS-CoV-2 convalescent individuals.

The study at large found these results: The authors noted that total T cell responses may have been underestimated by the TCR breadth and depth analyses. Vaccine and placebo recipients had similar non-spike TCR breadth, a finding consistent with the vaccine containing only spike. Substantial breadth of spike-specific CD8+ and CD4+ T cell responses was reported after vaccination. Spike-specific TCR breadth was higher in Ad26.COV2.S recipients than in placebo recipients (P = 0.0014).

This clone has more than one count but fewer than ten. Its antigen remains undetermined. The sample holds no much larger clone one base away, and base qualities are not on file. The CDR3 has 16 amino acids, counting the end cysteine and phenylalanine. Solely the CDR3 DNA is kept, with 48 bases framed from the first base. V has 1 base trimmed and J has 3 bases trimmed; junction bases matching no gene number 6. Based on the germline V gene (reference sequence), the CDR1 and CDR2 sequences are LNHDA and SQIVND. The immunoSEQ Assay was used to sequence TCRbeta CDR3 regions. After extraction, genomic DNA underwent amplification by bias-controlled multiplex PCR, followed by high-throughput sequencing. The paper's processing steps were these. To quantify the absolute abundance of every unique TCRbeta CDR3 region, sequences were collapsed and filtered. T cell fraction was estimated by normalizing TCRbeta template counts to usable DNA, with usable DNA measured through amplification of reference genes found in all nucleated cells. Repertoire TCRs were annotated as SARS-CoV-2-specific when V gene, CDR3 amino acid sequence and J gene were exactly matched to a known reactive TCR set. The reference SARS-CoV-2 TCR set was derived from MIRA and filtered for enrichment in COVID-19-positive ImmuneCODE repertoires, a step that removed public or cross-reactive TCRs. Using the MIRA antigens, annotated TCRs were further analysed by specific ORF or by position within an ORF. Depth was the summed frequency of annotated unique rearrangements, while breadth was defined as annotated unique rearrangements over total unique productive rearrangements. Group comparisons of TCR breadth used two-sided Wilcoxon rank-sum tests. Entries here come from immuneACCESS through TCRdb and include only in-frame sequences with V and J called. Some clones fail to appear in such tables; in the studies checked, an unresolved V gene covers under half of the shortfall, and the cause of the remainder is unknown. That table supplies the V and J calls and clone size; D and trimming were determined from the DNA. Across this sample there are about 97,000 clones, with 80% seen only once. The top ten constitute 15% to 20% of the sample.

The time point label here, explained by the study, means: individuals recovered from natural SARS-CoV-2 infection. This chain joins TRBV19 to TRBJ2-3, and 8 junctional nucleotides match TRBD1. Sequenced material: peripheral blood, taken after recovery from COVID-19. The source of this sequence is a human donor who had recovered from COVID-19. The sequence in DNA is TGTGCCAGTAGTATAGGAGACAGGGGTGGTACAGATACGCAGTATTTT. It translates to CASSIGDRGGTDTQYF.